This T cell receptor beta chain is from a study of PD-1 blockade in classical Hodgkin lymphoma. Regarding time point: cycle 4 day 1 (C4D1), after more than five weeks of nivolumab. Each patient experienced a relapse that followed autologous stem cell transplantation, and brentuximab vedotin exposure varied. This CDR3 has 14 residues. Per germline, CDR1 LNHDA and CDR2 SQIVND (reference sequence). Trimming pared 10 bases from V and 8 bases from J, leaving 20 bases between. Some clones are missing from TCRdb's copy, which holds only in-frame ones; the method was immunoSEQ multiplex PCR. The repertoire consists of roughly 60,000 clones, with around 90% occurring once and the leading ten covering 9% to 12%.

This chain connects TRBV19 to TRBJ1-4; D is perhaps TRBD1 (5 bases). This material consisted of peripheral blood mononuclear cells (PBMCs), taken before the fourth cycle of nivolumab. This clonotype was sampled from a human donor with classical Hodgkin lymphoma. The CDR3 is CATRGGKALEKLFF. DNA of the CDR3: TGTGCCACCCGGGGCGGGAAAGCCTTAGAAAAACTGTTTTTT.